The 7 T cell receptor beta chains below all came from one sample that was sequenced in a study of shared clonotypes between healthy human individuals (dated by TCRdb to the early 2020s). Library generation was performed with the immunoSEQ multiplex PCR assay. The source is immuneACCESS, and TCRdb retained only in-frame sequences with V and J called. Part of the clones is not carried over; for the studies checked, unresolved V genes explain less than half of this, and the remainder is unexplained. The sample table records approximately 530,000 clones; about 96% of these occur just once. The ten largest clones capture about 0.059% of the sample. The sequencing input was naive CD4+ T cells sorted from blood. This specimen's cell subset or site label, per the study, means: CD45RA+ positively selected. These receptor sequences come from a woman aged 25-40 years in good health.

The rearrangement links TRBV4-2 to TRBJ2-1; 8 bases line up with TRBD2. V trimming: 0 bases; J trimming: 4 bases; junction bases outside the gene matches: 8. The CDR3 loop spans 17 amino acids. In germline, CDR1 is LGHNA, CDR2 YNFKEQ. CDR3 sequence: CASSQEGSGTYYNEQFF. For the CDR3, the DNA is TGTGCCAGCAGCCAAGAAGGTAGCGGGACCTATTACAATGAGCAGTTCTTC.

V and J are TRBV27 and TRBJ2-7; D is uncertain. The CDR3 runs to 15 residues. From germline, CDR1 is MNHEY and CDR2 SMNVEV (reference sequence). Trimming took 3 bases from V and 3 from J, leaving 15 bases between them. This chain's CDR3 is CASSFQPPNFYEQYF. For the CDR3, the DNA is TGTGCCAGCAGTTTCCAACCTCCGAACTTCTACGAGCAGTACTTC.

This clone was seen more than once but under ten times. The rearrangement links TRBV19 to TRBJ1-4; a possible D gene is TRBD1 (5 bases). The CDR3 extends over 13 amino acids. The V end was cut by 5 bases, the J end by 7 bases, with 11 bases between. Germline loops: CDR1 LNHDA, CDR2 SQIVND (reference sequence). The CDR3 is CASSARGGEKLFF. Here the CDR3 DNA reads TGTGCCAGTAGTGCCCGGGGCGGTGAAAAACTGTTTTTT.

This chain connects TRBV6-5 to TRBJ2-7; D is perhaps TRBD1 (6 bases). The V gene lost 2 bases and the J gene lost 2 bases, with 10 bases spanning the gap. Looked up from germline, CDR1 is MNHEY and CDR2 is SVGAGI. CDR3 length equals 14 residues. The DNA of the CDR3 is TGTGCCAGCAGTTACGGGGACACTACCTACGAGCAGTACTTC. It specifies CASSYGDTTYEQYF.

The chain uses TRBV6-6 and TRBJ2-1, with unresolved D. Trimming took 2 bases from V and 1 from J, leaving 12 bases between them. Germline V CDR1 and CDR2: MNHNY, SVGAGI (reference sequence). The CDR3 covers 16 residues. CDR3 nucleotide sequence: TGTGCCAGCAGTTACCGGGTAATTGGTTCCTACAATGAGCAGTTCTTC. Amino acids: CASSYRVIGSYNEQFF.

The chain uses TRBV28 and TRBJ2-6, with TRBD2 matching 10 bases. The CDR3 has 17 residues. Germline V gene lookup returns CDR1 MDHEN and CDR2 SYDVKM. The ends lost 5 bases at V and 0 bases at J; junction bases unmatched: 4. The CDR3 reads CASSMGLARSGANVLTF. The DNA for the CDR3 is TGTGCCAGCAGTATGGGACTAGCGCGCTCTGGGGCCAACGTCCTGACTTTC.

V gene TRBV18 combines with J gene TRBJ1-5; possible D gene TRBD1, 6 bases. From germline, CDR1 is KGHSH and CDR2 LQKENI. Trimming cost V 6 bases and J 3 bases, with 21 bases left between them. The CDR3 covers 17 residues. CDR3 residues: CASSPDSSGFYNQPQHF. As DNA, the CDR3 is TGTGCCAGCTCTCCGGACAGTTCGGGATTTTACAATCAGCCCCAGCATTTT.